This TCR beta chain was captured in a study of shared clonotypes between healthy human individuals. The data were produced by immunoSEQ multiplex PCR, yet TCRdb's version contains in-frame clones alone and is incomplete. This table has 1.4 million or so clones, approximately 98.5% appearing once. CD4+ cells yielded CD45RA+ naive and CD45RA-negative memory subsets. The germline V and J ends were trimmed by 3 bases and 5 bases, with 12 bases remaining between them. CDR3 length: 13 amino acids. CDR1 and CDR2 from the germline V gene are SGHKS and YYEKEE (reference sequence). The material sequenced was naive CD4+ T cells sorted from blood. Sample subset: CD45RA+ positively selected. The source is a man younger than 45 in good health. The chain recombines TRBV5-5 with TRBJ2-7, with no clear D. CDR3 bases: TGTGCCAGCAGCTCTCGGAGTTCAGACGAGCAGTACTTC. Its translation: CASSSRSSDEQYF.